This T cell receptor beta chain was identified during a study of read filtering for tumor transcriptome and immune sequencing. For the study at large: Patients were approximately 17 male and roughly 15 female, mean age about 65 years, range roughly 45 to 85. Study conclusions and caveats: This fraction held mixed bone marrow immune cells after CD138-negative sorting.

This clonotype has a count of ten or more. What it binds is unknown. This library used roughly 400 ng RNA and molecular barcoded adaptors spanning alpha/delta and beta/gamma chains. TCRdb reanalysed the reads using MiXCR and keeps one entry per CDR3 protein. This table holds approximately 59,000 distinct CDR3 sequences, 9% to 15% found once. The sample comprised a population of CD138-negative cells sorted from bone marrow. This clonotype originated in a donor at least 40 years old with multiple myeloma.

This CDR3 is CASLATGNLYNEQFF. The CDR3 DNA reads TGTGCCAGCCTTGCGACAGGCAACTTATACAATGAGCAGTTCTTC. V gene TRBV11-2 combines with J gene TRBJ2-1; tentative D call: TRBD1 (6 bases). There are 15 residues in the CDR3. Germline lookup yields CDR1 SGHAT and CDR2 FQNNGV. Trimming took 8 bases from V and 4 from J, leaving 18 bases between them.